The rows below give T cell receptor beta chains drawn from one sample of a study of OX40 agonist ivuxolimab in advanced cancers. Libraries were prepared by immunoSEQ multiplex PCR; TCRdb keeps only in-frame clonotypes and omits some of them. In the table there are over 150,000 clones, 85% to 95% of which are singletons. The source was CD4+ or CD8+ T cells sorted from blood, collected in a trial of the OX40 agonist ivuxolimab. The source of these receptors is an adult with an advanced solid tumor such as melanoma, head and neck, liver or kidney cancer. The CDR3 runs from the conserved cysteine through the conserved F or W. The D gene is left open where the match is weak. Only some rows state a clone size, as once, few, many or a class for expanded clones.

>TRBJ2-7|TRBV5-1|.|.
CASSLGGGTEQYF
TGCGCCAGCAGCTTGGGAGGGGGTACCGAGCAGTACTTC
>TRBJ2-3|TRBV7-3|TRBD1|.
CASSATGTDLISTDTQYF
TGTGCCAGCAGCGCAACCGGGACAGATCTCATTAGCACAGATACGCAGTATTTT
>TRBJ1-2|TRBV6-1|.|.
CASSEVGQGSHGYTF
TGTGCCAGCAGTGAAGTCGGGCAGGGGAGCCATGGCTACACCTTC
>TRBJ2-3|TRBV14|.|.
CASSPSKVTSTDTQYF
TGTGCCAGCAGCCCTTCTAAAGTGACTAGCACAGATACGCAGTATTTT
>TRBJ1-1|TRBV18|.|.
CASSPLENTEAFF
TGTGCCAGCTCACCACTTGAGAACACTGAAGCTTTCTTT
>TRBJ1-2|TRBV6-5|.|.
CAGLEEVGSAGGYTF
TGTGCCGGCCTGGAGGAGGTAGGGAGCGCTGGTGGCTACACCTTC
>TRBJ2-7|TRBV6-1|.|.
CASLREMGYEQYF
TGTGCCAGCCTTAGGGAAATGGGCTACGAGCAGTACTTC
>TRBJ1-1|TRBV9|TRBD1|.
CASSGGQGKSHYSEAFF
TGTGCCAGCAGCGGGGGACAGGGCAAGAGTCACTATTCTGAAGCTTTCTTT
>TRBJ2-7|TRBV6-5|.|.
CATRTGSYEQYF
TGTGCCACCCGGACTGGTTCCTACGAGCAGTACTTC
>TRBJ1-1|TRBV10-3|.|.
CAISDNTPNTEAFF
TGTGCCATCAGTGACAACACACCGAACACTGAAGCTTTCTTT
>TRBJ2-3|TRBV10-3|TRBD1|once
CAISPGQIGADTQYF
TGTGCCATCAGCCCGGGACAGATCGGGGCAGATACGCAGTATTTT
>TRBJ2-7|TRBV7-2|TRBD2|.
CASTTPGAGGEQYF
TGTGCCAGCACCACCCCGGGGGCGGGGGGCGAGCAGTACTTC
>TRBJ2-7|TRBV5-1|.|.
CASSPDLNYEQYF
TGCGCCAGCAGCCCGGACTTGAACTACGAGCAGTACTTC
>TRBJ2-5|TRBV19|.|.
CASSPHGAKGQETQYF
TGTGCCAGTAGTCCCCACGGGGCAAAAGGCCAAGAGACCCAGTACTTC
>TRBJ1-1|TRBV2|.|.
CASSEAQYTEAFF
TGTGCCAGCAGTGAAGCCCAATACACTGAAGCTTTCTTT
>TRBJ1-6|TRBV7-2|.|.
CASSLVSSGNSPLHF
TGTGCCAGCAGCTTAGTGTCGTCGGGTAATTCACCCCTCCACTTT
>TRBJ2-3|TRBV10-1|.|.
CASSEPGASTDTQYF
TGCGCCAGCAGTGAACCAGGGGCTAGCACAGATACGCAGTATTTT
>TRBJ2-3|TRBV5-6|TRBD2|.
CASSPSGLAGDTQYF
TGTGCCAGCAGCCCTAGCGGACTAGCGGGGGATACGCAGTATTTT
>TRBJ1-3|TRBV6-1|.|.
CASSALLAGSGNTIYF
TGTGCCAGCAGTGCCTTACTTGCCGGATCTGGAAACACCATATATTTT
>TRBJ1-1|TRBV2|TRBD1|.
CASRLIGGGQNAPRAFF
TGTGCCAGCAGGCTGATCGGAGGGGGACAGAACGCCCCACGAGCTTTCTTT
>TRBJ1-1|TRBV7-9|.|.
CASSLQGMNTEAFF
TGTGCCAGCAGCTTACAGGGGATGAACACTGAAGCTTTCTTT